A single sample is the source of the 20 T cell receptor beta chains below, sequenced in a study of CXCR3-negative and CXCR3-positive naive CD8 T cells (dated by TCRdb to between 2018 and 2021). The sample was run on a NextSeq 550. The Human TCR Profiling Kit (MiLaboratory) was used to make UMI-labeled 5' RACE TRB cDNA libraries. TCRdb reprocessed the reads, reporting each CDR3 protein sequence once and no DNA. Per the sample table, the count is some 41,000 distinct CDR3 sequences. The leading ten clones occupy about 10% of the sample. Source material: memory CD8+ T cells from blood. The sample's cell subset or site label, decoded: conventional CD8+ memory T cells (TMEM), sorted as controls. Receptors were obtained from a human donor in good health. Some clones in this sample may be carry-over from other donors' samples.

The V call is TRBV6-4, the J call TRBJ2-1; TCRdb returns TRBD2, unconfirmable since there is no DNA. The CDR3 runs 16 residues. CDR1 is MRHNA, CDR2 SNTAGT, per germline. CDR3 sequence: CASSGSGGASAGEQFF.

The V gene is TRBV7-2, the J gene TRBJ2-7; absent DNA, TCRdb's TRBD2 call cannot be checked. The germline V gene encodes CDR1 SGHTA and CDR2 FQGNSA. CDR3 length: 14 amino acids. This CDR3 reads CASSFSAGNYEQYF.

The chain employs TRBV5-1 and TRBJ1-1. The CDR3 covers 15 residues. Germline V gene lookup returns CDR1 SGHRS and CDR2 YFSETQ. CDR3 sequence reads: CASSQWGGAATEAFF.

The chain employs TRBV29-1 and TRBJ2-1; as DNA is missing, the TRBD2 call by TCRdb cannot be tested. The CDR3 length is 15 residues. CDR1 SQVTM and CDR2 ANQGSEA come from the germline V gene. The CDR3 loop is CSVEGLAGIYNEQFF.

This chain's CDR3 is CASSLSLLTWGTEAFF. The chain employs TRBV5-5 and TRBJ1-1. Germline values: CDR1 SGHKS, CDR2 YYEKEE (reference sequence). The CDR3 length is 16 residues. The full variable domain, in which reference TRBV5-5 and TRBJ1-1 provide the parts outside the CDR3, is DAGVTQSPTHLIKTRGQQVTLRCSPISGHKSVSWYQQVLGQGPQFIFQYYEKEERGRGNFPDRFSARQFPNYSSELNVNALLLGDSALYLCASSLSLLTWGTEAFFGQGTRLTVV.

V and J are TRBV29-1 and TRBJ1-2; TCRdb's D gene call, TRBD1, goes unchecked for lack of DNA. CDR1 is SQVTM, CDR2 ANQGSEA, per germline. This CDR3 spans 13 amino acids. CDR3 in amino acids: CSVVGQGVDGYTF.

The chain couples TRBV5-6 to TRBJ2-7; TCRdb selects TRBD2, and the lack of DNA leaves this call unchecked. From germline, CDR1 is SGHDT and CDR2 YYEEEE. CDR3 size: 14 residues. CDR3 region: CASSFWTTRYEQYF.

J is TRBJ2-3 and V is TRBV20-1; the D call from TCRdb, TRBD2, cannot be confirmed without DNA. Germline V gene data show CDR1 as DFQATT and CDR2 as SNEGSKA (reference sequence). This CDR3 has 15 amino acids. The CDR3 loop is CSARDPGLEADTQYF.

The chain combines TRBV19 with TRBJ1-1; checking the TCRdb D call of TRBD1 is not possible without DNA. From germline, CDR1 is LNHDA and CDR2 SQIVND (reference sequence). This CDR3 has 12 amino acids. The CDR3 protein is CASSYRDTEAFF.

The V gene is TRBV21-1, the J gene TRBJ2-1; TCRdb indicates TRBD2, and absent DNA this call remains unverified. TRBV21-1 counts as a pseudogene. CDR3 length: 15 residues. The CDR3 region is CASSQEGTLYNEQFF.

This chain links TRBV9 with TRBJ2-7; TCRdb gives TRBD1 as the D gene, but with no DNA this cannot be confirmed. The CDR3 is 15 amino acids. CDR1 and CDR2 from the germline V gene are SGDLS and YYNGEE. The CDR3 sequence is CASSAAGGRSYEQYF.

The CDR3: CASSINDYYNEQFF. The V and J genes are TRBV19 and TRBJ2-1. The V gene's germline CDR1 is LNHDA and CDR2 SQIVND (reference sequence). CDR3 size: 14 residues.

The chain employs TRBV20-1 and TRBJ1-1; the D call of TRBD1 rests on TCRdb alone, since no DNA is present to check it. The CDR3 is 14 residues long. Germline CDR1 DFQATT, CDR2 SNEGSKA (reference sequence). The CDR3: CSASPLDRNTEAFF.

This rearrangement joins TRBV20-1 to TRBJ2-7. CDR3 length: 11 amino acids. CDR1 is DFQATT, CDR2 SNEGSKA, per germline (reference sequence). CDR3 residues: CSVGDSLEQYF.

CDR3 loop: CASRTLTGSGEQFF. The chain joins TRBV27 to TRBJ2-1; TCRdb outputs TRBD1, but without DNA this stays unchecked. Germline CDR1 MNHEY, CDR2 SMNVEV (reference sequence). This CDR3 region has 14 residues.

CDR3 amino acids: CATSPGVLVYEQYF. This chain uses TRBV6-5 with TRBJ2-7; TCRdb's D gene call, TRBD2, goes unchecked for lack of DNA. Per germline, CDR1 MNHEY and CDR2 SVGAGI. This CDR3 has 14 amino acids.

J is TRBJ1-1 and V is TRBV4-3; the D gene TCRdb calls, TRBD1, cannot be checked with no DNA. CDR1 is LGHNA and CDR2 is YSLEER in the germline V gene. The CDR3 is 15 residues long. CDR3 loop: CASSQSARGNTEAFF.

The V gene is TRBV4-1, the J gene TRBJ2-1; the D gene TCRdb calls, TRBD2, cannot be checked with no DNA. This CDR3 contains 15 residues. Germline CDR1 and CDR2: MGHRA and YSYEKL. CDR3: CASRVSGGQHNEQFF.

The chain uses TRBV24-1 and TRBJ2-2; the TRBD1 assignment by TCRdb is unverifiable without DNA. This CDR3 is 17 amino acids long. CDR1 and CDR2 (germline): KGHDR, SFDVKD. The CDR3 sequence is CATSDKPGQGIFGELFF.

J is TRBJ2-7 and V is TRBV6-5; TCRdb picks TRBD1, but there is no DNA to check that call. The CDR3 length is 15 residues. CDR1 MNHEY and CDR2 SVGAGI come from the germline V gene. The CDR3 is CASAIQGTEAYEQYF.